The 18 T cell receptor beta chains presented below share a single source sample, sequenced in a study of blood T cell repertoires in COVID-19. Libraries were prepared by immunoSEQ multiplex PCR; TCRdb keeps only in-frame clonotypes and omits some of them. In the table there are roughly 340,000 clones, more than 70% of which are singletons. Source material: peripheral blood. These receptor sequences come from a woman between 25 and 40 years old with COVID-19, enrolled during active disease.

This chain connects TRBV7-6 to TRBJ2-2, with D possibly being TRBD1 (6 bases). This CDR3 spans 19 amino acids. Germline assignment: CDR1 SGHVS and CDR2 FNYEAQ. V was pared by 3 bases and J by 6 bases, with 26 bases between. CDR3 in amino acids: CASSLSPLRGRGNAGELFF. Written as DNA, the CDR3 is TGTGCCAGCAGCTTGAGCCCTTTACGGGGAAGGGGGAATGCCGGGGAGCTGTTTTTT.

The CDR3: CATSNMGQEQFF. CDR3 DNA: TGTGCCACCTCGAACATGGGGCAAGAGCAGTTCTTC. This chain joins TRBV24-1 and TRBJ2-1; D is possibly TRBD1 (5 bases). Trimming took off 9 bases at V and 10 bases at J, with 15 bases between the two ends. CDR1 is KGHDR, CDR2 SFDVKD, per germline. The CDR3 runs to 12 residues.

The CDR3 DNA reads TGCAGCGCTAGCGGGAGGTATGGTGAGCAGTTCTTC. Encoded protein: CSASGRYGEQFF. J is TRBJ2-1 and V is TRBV29-1; TRBD2 aligns across 11 bases. J was trimmed by 9 bases and V by 7 bases; bases with no gene match: 5. CDR3 length equals 12 residues. CDR1 is SQVTM and CDR2 is ANQGSEA in the germline V gene.

The chain links TRBV19 to TRBJ1-1; D gene ambiguous. In germline, CDR1 is LNHDA, CDR2 SQIVND (reference sequence). The CDR3 runs 15 residues. V lost 7 bases to trimming and J lost 5 bases, with 20 bases between them. CDR3 nucleotide sequence: TGTGCCAGTACCATTTTCCGGGAGGGCGGAACTGAAGCTTTCTTT. This translates into CASTIFREGGTEAFF.

The genes are TRBV4-3 and TRBJ1-2, with 7 bases lining up with TRBD1. The germline gives CDR1 LGHNA, CDR2 YSLEER. Germline trimming cut 5 bases from V and 2 bases from J; bases unmatched to any gene: 17. The CDR3 covers 18 residues. The DNA of the CDR3 is TGCGCCAGCAGCGCTCAAGAATCATACAGGGGTCGGAACTATGGCTACACCTTC. This codes for CASSAQESYRGRNYGYTF.

This clone was detected only once. The chain uses TRBV21-1 and TRBJ1-5; the table's D call TRBD1 went unverified against the DNA. TRBV21-1 has pseudogene status. The CDR3 consists of 14 residues. The CDR3 DNA is TGTGCCAGCAGACACAGACAAGGCGTGGAGCCCCAGCATTTT. Translated: CASRHRQGVEPQHF.

J is TRBJ1-6 and V is TRBV10-2, with D maybe TRBD1 (5 bases). V lost 1 base to trimming and J lost 7 bases, with 14 bases between them. Germline assignment: CDR1 WSHSY and CDR2 SAAADI. The CDR3 is 16 residues long. The CDR3 nucleotides are TGCGCCAGCAGTGAGTGGGGCAGACCAAGAAATTCACCCCTCCACTTT. Translation gives CASSEWGRPRNSPLHF.

The V gene is TRBV4-3, the J gene TRBJ2-1; 11 bases fit TRBD2. The V gene end was trimmed by 0 bases and the J gene end by 8 bases; junction bases not matched to a gene: 9. The germline V gene has CDR1 LGHNA and CDR2 YSLEER. CDR3 length: 17 amino acids. The CDR3 coding sequence is TGCGCCAGCAGCCAAGATCCCGCTAGCGGGGGGCCCGATGAGCAGTTCTTC. Its translation: CASSQDPASGGPDEQFF.

This clone appeared once. This specimen includes other DNA sequences encoding the same CDR3. The CDR3, as DNA: TGTGCCAGCTCACCCGCCGGGGGACAAGAGACCCAGTACTTC. Encoded protein: CASSPAGGQETQYF. This chain joins TRBV18 and TRBJ2-5; a possible D gene is TRBD2 (6 bases). CDR3 length: 14 residues. Trimming took 3 bases from V and 2 from J, leaving 10 bases between them. The germline V gene encodes CDR1 KGHSH and CDR2 LQKENI.

This clone was seen just once. This chain connects TRBV24-1 to TRBJ2-3; 10 nucleotides line up with TRBD2. The CDR3 runs 20 residues. Per the germline V gene, CDR1 is KGHDR and CDR2 is SFDVKD. Losses at the gene ends were 3 bases for V and 4 bases for J; bases not matched to a gene: 18. CDR3 protein: CATSDATPLGAGGPPDTQYF. The CDR3 nucleotides read TGTGCCACCAGTGATGCAACCCCTTTAGGAGCGGGGGGGCCCCCAGATACGCAGTATTTT.

About this clone: This sample also contains other DNA sequences that code for the same CDR3. The genes are TRBV7-9 and TRBJ1-2, with TRBD1 matching over 10 bases. V lost 1 base to trimming and J lost 6 bases; unmatched junction nucleotides: 2. Germline assignment: CDR1 SEHNR and CDR2 FQNEAQ (reference sequence). This CDR3 comprises 14 residues. CDR3 sequence: CASSLGGTGDGYTF. Here the CDR3 DNA reads TGTGCCAGCAGCTTAGGTGGGACAGGGGATGGCTACACCTTC.

The chain combines TRBV5-4 with TRBJ2-1; D is perhaps TRBD2 (6 bases). The CDR3 consists of 16 residues. The V and J ends lost 3 bases and 0 bases respectively, with 13 bases between them. Germline CDR1 SGHNT, CDR2 YYREEE (reference sequence). The CDR3 region has the DNA TGTGCCAGCAGCTCCGGGACTCTGAGCTCCTACAATGAGCAGTTCTTC. Translation gives CASSSGTLSSYNEQFF.

This clone has a handful of counts. The chain uses TRBV2 and TRBJ2-3; 9 bases align to TRBD1. Trimming took 4 bases from V and 3 from J; bases not matched to a gene: 11. CDR1 is SNHLY, CDR2 FYNNEI, per germline. The CDR3 totals 17 residues. CDR3 DNA sequence: TGTGCCAGCAGTGCACCAACAGGGGGCGAGAGGACAGATACGCAGTATTTT. This codes for CASSAPTGGERTDTQYF.

The chain carries TRBV18 and TRBJ1-2; tentatively, D is TRBD1 (6 bases). Trimming took 3 bases from V and 6 from J, leaving 26 bases between them. This CDR3 has 18 amino acids. CDR1 is KGHSH, CDR2 LQKENI, per germline. The CDR3 coding sequence is TGTGCCAGCTCACCGGAAGACAGGCCCGTTAGAAGTCTTAATGGCTACACCTTC. Translation: CASSPEDRPVRSLNGYTF.

The chain links TRBV6-2 or TRBV6-3 to TRBJ2-7; D ambiguous. V was pared by 2 bases and J by 2 bases, with 13 bases between. This CDR3 has 15 amino acids. Germline V CDR1 and CDR2: MNHEY, SVGEGT. The CDR3 DNA sequence: TGTGCCAGCAGTTACCAGGATACCCGGCCCTACGAGCAGTACTTC. It yields the protein CASSYQDTRPYEQYF.

The gene calls are TRBV28 and TRBJ2-1; D unclear. Trimming cost V 2 bases and J 9 bases, with 11 bases left between them. CDR3 length equals 13 residues. Per germline, CDR1 MDHEN and CDR2 SYDVKM. The CDR3 region has the DNA TGTGCCAGCAGTTTACCCGTGGCAGGTGAGCAGTTCTTC. Translating gives CASSLPVAGEQFF.

V usage is TRBV29-1 and J usage is TRBJ2-1, with TRBD2 matching over 10 bases. Trimming took 5 bases from V and 0 from J; bases not matched to a gene: 7. This CDR3 has 16 residues. CDR1 and CDR2 from the germline V gene are SQVTM and ANQGSEA. The DNA of the CDR3 is TGCAGCGTTCGGACTAGCGGTTCACCCTCCTACAATGAGCAGTTCTTC. Amino acids: CSVRTSGSPSYNEQFF.

The rearrangement links TRBV24-1 to TRBJ2-7; TRBD1 is a possible D gene (6 bases). The CDR3 covers 17 residues. The germline V and J ends were trimmed by 1 base and 2 bases, with 17 bases remaining between them. Germline CDR1 and CDR2: KGHDR and SFDVKD. The CDR3 nucleotides read TGTGCCACCAGTGATTTTACAGGGATGCCTTTTCCCTACGAGCAGTACGTC. Protein product: CATSDFTGMPFPYEQYV.